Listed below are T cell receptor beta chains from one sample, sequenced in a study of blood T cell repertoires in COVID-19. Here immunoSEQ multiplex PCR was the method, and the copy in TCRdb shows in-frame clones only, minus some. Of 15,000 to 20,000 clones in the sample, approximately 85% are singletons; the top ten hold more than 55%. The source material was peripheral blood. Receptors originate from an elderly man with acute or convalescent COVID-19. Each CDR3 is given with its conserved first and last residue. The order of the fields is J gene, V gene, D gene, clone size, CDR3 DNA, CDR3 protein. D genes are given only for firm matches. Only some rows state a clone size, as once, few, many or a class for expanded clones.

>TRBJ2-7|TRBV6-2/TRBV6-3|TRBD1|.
TGTGCCAGCAGCGGACAGGGTAGCGAGCAGTACTTC
CASSGQGSEQYF
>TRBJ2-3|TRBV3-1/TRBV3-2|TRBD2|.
TGTGCCAGCAGCCAAGCTAGCGGGGGATTATATACGCAGTATTTT
CASSQASGGLYTQYF
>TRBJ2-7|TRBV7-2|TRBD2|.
TGTGCCAGCAGCTGGGGACTAGCGGGTGTGTACGAGCAGTACTTC
CASSWGLAGVYEQYF
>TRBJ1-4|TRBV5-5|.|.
TGTGCCAGCAGCCGACCGGGGACTAATGAAAAACTGTTTTTT
CASSRPGTNEKLFF
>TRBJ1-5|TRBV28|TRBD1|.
TGTGCCAGCAGCCCGACAGGGGGGAGTATGGGCAATCAGCCCCAGCATTTT
CASSPTGGSMGNQPQHF
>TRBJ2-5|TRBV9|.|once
TGTGCCAGCAGCGTAGTAGTCTCGGGGGAGACCCAGTACTTC
CASSVVVSGETQYF
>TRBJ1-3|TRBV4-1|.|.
TGCGCCAGCAGCCAGGCTACAGCATTCTCTGGAAACACCATATATTTT
CASSQATAFSGNTIYF
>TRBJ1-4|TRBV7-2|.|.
TGTGCCAGCAGCTTATGGGGAGAATCTGAAAAACTGTTTTTT
CASSLWGESEKLFF
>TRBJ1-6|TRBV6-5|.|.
TGTGCCAGCAGACAGACGAGCTCCTATAATTCACCCCTCCACTTT
CASRQTSSYNSPLHF
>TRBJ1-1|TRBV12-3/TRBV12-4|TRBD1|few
TGTGCCAGCAGTTTCTCCGGGACAGATAAAGCTTTCTTT
CASSFSGTDKAFF
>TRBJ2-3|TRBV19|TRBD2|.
TGTGCCAGTAGTCGGGGGACTACCCGAGAGAATACGCAGTATTTT
CASSRGTTRENTQYF
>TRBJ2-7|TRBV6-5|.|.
TGTGCCAGCCTCCCGACGGGACAATCCTACGAGCAGTACTTC
CASLPTGQSYEQYF
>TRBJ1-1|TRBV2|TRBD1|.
TGTGCCACCAGGACAGGCTCCAACACTGAAGCTTTCTTT
CATRTGSNTEAFF
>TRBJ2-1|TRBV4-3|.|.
TGCGCCAGCAGCCTAAAAGAGGAGCAGTTCTTC
CASSLKEEQFF
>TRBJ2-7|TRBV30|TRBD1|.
TGTGCCTGGAGGGGACAGGGGGTTTCCTACGAGCAGTACTTC
CAWRGQGVSYEQYF
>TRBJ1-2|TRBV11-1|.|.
TGTGCCAGCAGCCCGCGGACAAGCTACTATGGCTACACCTTC
CASSPRTSYYGYTF
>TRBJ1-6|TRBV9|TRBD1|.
TGTGCCAGCAGCGAGGGGGCCGATTATAATTCACCCCTCCACTTT
CASSEGADYNSPLHF
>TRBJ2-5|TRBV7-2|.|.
TGTGCCAGCAGCTTAATGAGAGGCGTGGAGACCCAGTACTTC
CASSLMRGVETQYF
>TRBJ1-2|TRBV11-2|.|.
TGTGCCAGCAGCCCGTGGACAGTCTATGGCTACACCTTC
CASSPWTVYGYTF
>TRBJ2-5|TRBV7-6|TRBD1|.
TGTGCCAGCAGCTTAGCTGGGACAGATCGAGAGACCCAGTACTTC
CASSLAGTDRETQYF
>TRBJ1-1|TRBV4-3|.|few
TGCGCCAGCAGCCAAGTTGACTCTTTGAACACTGAAGCTTTCTTT
CASSQVDSLNTEAFF
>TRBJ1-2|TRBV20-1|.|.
TGCAGTGCTAGTCCACAGGGCTATGGCTACACCTTC
CSASPQGYGYTF
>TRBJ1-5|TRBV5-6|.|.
TGTGCCAGCAGCCTTCGGGGGAGCAATCAGCCCCAGCATTTT
CASSLRGSNQPQHF
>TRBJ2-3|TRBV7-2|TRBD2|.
TGTGCCAGCAGCTTGTTTTTCGGGGGGAAGACAGATACGCAGTATTTT
CASSLFFGGKTDTQYF
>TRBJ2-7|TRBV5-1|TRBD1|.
TGCGCCAGCAGGGCGGACAGGGGGCTTATCTACGAGCAGTACTTC
CASRADRGLIYEQYF